A single sample gave rise to the 32 T cell receptor beta chains below, sequenced in a study of T cell responses to AZD1222 COVID-19 vaccine. Sequenced by immunoSEQ multiplex PCR; TCRdb stores in-frame clones only, minus some. Of about 110,000 clones in the sample, about 90% were seen once. Sample: peripheral blood, taken on day 0 of AZD1222 vaccination. All receptors come from an adult in good health.

Of note for this clone: One end of the junction fails to match germline, which may point to a read error. The identical CDR3 is also encoded by other nucleotide sequences in the sample. This chain joins TRBV12-3 or TRBV12-4 and TRBJ1-5; 7 bases match TRBD1. The CDR3 runs to 13 residues. Here the CDR3 reads CASSLGGQQPQHF. Here the CDR3 DNA reads TGTGCCAGCAGTTTGGGGGGACAGCAGCCACAGCATTTT.

V gene TRBV12-3 or TRBV12-4 combines with J gene TRBJ1-2; a weak D match, TRBD1 (5 bases). V was shortened by 2 bases and J by 13 bases, with 11 bases between the two germline ends. The CDR3 runs 11 residues. The CDR3 loop is CASSLNGAFTF. The DNA of the CDR3 is TGTGCCAGCAGTTTAAACGGGGCCTTCACCTTC.

The chain has TRBV28 and TRBJ2-7; TRBD1 aligns across 11 bases. Trimming removed 5 bases from V and 2 bases from J; junction bases left unmatched: 8. The germline V gene has CDR1 MDHEN and CDR2 SYDVKM. The CDR3 runs 16 residues. The CDR3 spells CASSRTGGSRAYEQYF. Written as DNA, the CDR3 is TGTGCCAGCAGTCGGACAGGGGGCTCGAGGGCCTACGAGCAGTACTTC.

This sequence joins TRBV29-1 and TRBJ2-3; 9 nucleotides match TRBD2. This CDR3 region has 14 residues. Germline values: CDR1 SQVTM, CDR2 ANQGSEA. Trimming took 5 bases from V and 4 from J; bases not matched to a gene: 7. The CDR3 sequence is CSVMASGTPDTQYF. CDR3 nucleotide sequence: TGCAGCGTTATGGCTAGCGGGACCCCAGATACGCAGTATTTT.

On this clone: The junction does not match germline at one end; this may be a read error. The V gene is TRBV7-2, the J gene TRBJ2-7; 8 bases map to TRBD2. CDR3 length: 16 residues. Germline assignment: CDR1 SGHTA and CDR2 FQGNSA. The CDR3 here is CASSLGLAKSSYEQYF. The CDR3 DNA follows: TGTGCCAGCAGTTTAGGACTAGCAAAAAGCTCCTACGAGCAGTACTTC.

This clone was recorded once. The CDR3 DNA sequence: TGTGCCAGCAGTTACCTCCGGTCCGGGAGGAGCGAGACCCAGTACTTC. The encoded protein is CASSYLRSGRSETQYF. The genes are TRBV6-2 or TRBV6-3 and TRBJ2-5; 7 bases fit TRBD2. J lost 5 bases, V lost 2 bases, and 11 bases had no gene match. The CDR3 is 16 residues long. CDR1 is MNHEY, CDR2 SVGEGT, per germline.

This chain uses TRBV19 with TRBJ2-1, with 8 positions matching TRBD1. This CDR3 contains 15 residues. Losses at the gene ends were 4 bases for V and 5 bases for J; bases not matched to a gene: 7. Per the germline V gene, CDR1 is LNHDA and CDR2 is SQIVND (reference sequence). The CDR3 reads CASSTRGQGNNEQFF. DNA of the CDR3: TGTGCCAGTAGTACCCGAGGACAGGGAAACAATGAGCAGTTCTTC.

The chain has TRBV23-1 and TRBJ2-2, with D unresolved. TRBV23-1 is filed as an ORF, its function uncertain. V gave up 3 bases and J gave up 3 bases, with 8 bases separating them. CDR3 length equals 14 residues. The CDR3 DNA sequence: TGCGCCAGCAGTCAGCTGGACGACACCGGGGAGCTGTTTTTT. It is translated as CASSQLDDTGELFF.

The V and J genes are TRBV28 and TRBJ1-1, with D maybe TRBD1 (5 bases). The CDR3 runs 15 residues. V was cut by 4 bases and J by 1 base, with 13 bases left in between. Germline V gene sequence: CDR1 MDHEN, CDR2 SYDVKM. This CDR3 reads CASSSPPGGNTEAFF. In nucleotides, the CDR3 is TGTGCCAGCAGTTCACCCCCCGGGGGGAACACTGAAGCTTTCTTT.

The sample holds one count of this clone. The gene calls are TRBV6-5 and TRBJ2-7; the D gene is possibly TRBD2 (5 bases). CDR1 is MNHEY and CDR2 is SVGAGI in the germline V gene. V lost 4 bases and J 3 bases, leaving 10 bases between the germline ends. The length of the CDR3 is 13 residues. The CDR3 loop is CASSLREGYEQYF. CDR3 nucleotides: TGTGCCAGCAGTTTACGGGAAGGCTACGAGCAGTACTTC.

The V call is TRBV7-2, the J call TRBJ1-5, with a tentative D call TRBD1 (5 bases). Germline lookup yields CDR1 SGHTA and CDR2 FQGNSA. Trimming left V 11 bases short and J 2 bases short, with 25 bases between. There are 17 residues in the CDR3. The CDR3: CAPRGGLTKGCNQPQHF. The CDR3 bases are TGTGCCCCTCGGGGGGGTCTGACAAAGGGGTGCAATCAGCCCCAGCATTTT.

This chain connects TRBV12-3 or TRBV12-4 to TRBJ2-2; the D is unclear. V was pared by 6 bases and J by 2 bases, with 7 bases between. This CDR3 has 13 residues. CDR3 DNA sequence: TGTGCCAGCAGGAGCATTAACACCGGGGAGCTGTTTTTT. Amino acids: CASRSINTGELFF.

The V gene is TRBV6-2 or TRBV6-3, the J gene TRBJ1-5, with a tentative D call TRBD1 (6 bases). V dropped 5 bases and J dropped 0 bases, with 11 bases sitting between them. CDR3 length: 15 amino acids. Germline V lookup: CDR1 MNHEY, CDR2 SVGEGT. CDR3 sequence: CASSRRTASNQPQHF. The CDR3 DNA is TGTGCCAGCAGTCGAAGGACAGCTAGCAATCAGCCCCAGCATTTT.

The chain combines TRBV18 with TRBJ1-2; D remains ambiguous. In germline, CDR1 is KGHSH, CDR2 LQKENI. The V and J ends lost 2 bases and 3 bases respectively, with 13 bases between them. This CDR3 contains 15 residues. In DNA form, the CDR3 reads TGTGCCAGCTCACCAACCGATGACGTCGACTATGGCTACACCTTC. Encoded protein: CASSPTDDVDYGYTF.

V is TRBV6-5 and J is TRBJ1-6; D unresolved. Trimming removed 1 base from V and 7 bases from J, with 14 bases in between. Germline CDR1 and CDR2: MNHEY and SVGAGI. The CDR3 sequence is 16 residues long. The CDR3: CASSYLGVSQNSPLHF. The CDR3 coding sequence is TGTGCCAGCAGTTACTTGGGTGTCTCGCAGAATTCACCCCTCCACTTT.

The chain joins TRBV19 to TRBJ2-7; tentatively, D is TRBD2 (6 bases). Trimming removed 3 bases from V and 2 bases from J, with 14 bases in between. Germline V CDR1 and CDR2: LNHDA, SQIVND (reference sequence). The CDR3 loop spans 15 amino acids. The DNA of the CDR3 is TGTGCCAGTAGTATCGCCGGGAGTAAAGCCTACGAGCAGTACTTC. Its protein is CASSIAGSKAYEQYF.

This rearrangement joins TRBV4-1 to TRBJ2-3; 7 bases fit TRBD1. The CDR3 has 15 residues. Germline CDR1 MGHRA, CDR2 YSYEKL. V shed 2 bases, J shed 4 bases, and the junction held 6 bases outside the gene matches. Written as DNA, the CDR3 is TGCGCCAGCAGCCAAACAGGGGTCCGCGCAGATACGCAGTATTTT. It codes for CASSQTGVRADTQYF.

Of note for this clone: At one boundary the junction diverges from the germline segment, which might be a read error. The CDR3 is CASSFGSARSSDMQYF. CDR3 nucleotide sequence: TGCGCCAGCAGCTTTGGTAGCGCCCGTTCGTCAGATATGCAGTATTTT. This sequence joins TRBV5-1 and TRBJ2-3, with a tentative D call TRBD2 (5 bases). This CDR3 contains 16 residues. In germline, CDR1 is SGHRS, CDR2 YFSETQ.

The chain uses TRBV4-1 and TRBJ2-1; maybe TRBD1 (6 bases). The CDR3 contains 14 residues. Germline V gives CDR1 MGHRA, CDR2 YSYEKL. The V and J ends lost 4 bases and 7 bases respectively, with 14 bases between them. The CDR3 DNA follows: TGCGCCAGCAGCCCTCAGACAGGTTGGAATGAGCAGTTCTTC. It specifies CASSPQTGWNEQFF.

The V gene is TRBV19, the J gene TRBJ1-2; TRBD1 aligns across 9 bases. With 7 bases clipped from V and 2 bases from J, the junction kept 8 bases outside the gene matches. The CDR3 length is 15 residues. Per the germline V gene, CDR1 is LNHDA and CDR2 is SQIVND (reference sequence). The CDR3 region is CASKEQGASNYGYTF. CDR3 nucleotides: TGTGCCAGTAAGGAACAGGGGGCCAGCAACTATGGCTACACCTTC. The whole variable domain, remainder taken from reference TRBV19 and TRBJ1-2, is DGGITQSPKYLFRKEGQNVTLSCEQNLNHDAMYWYRQDPGQGLRLIYYSQIVNDFQKGDIAEGYSVSREKKESFPLTVTSAQKNPTAFYLCASKEQGASNYGYTFGSGTRLTVV.

The rearrangement uses TRBV5-6 and TRBJ2-1; tentative D call: TRBD1 (5 bases). The CDR3 covers 15 residues. Germline V CDR1 and CDR2: SGHDT, YYEEEE. Trimming removed 0 bases at V and 3 bases at J, with 10 bases between. This CDR3 reads CASSLGDSDYNEQFF. The DNA for the CDR3 is TGTGCCAGCAGCTTGGGAGACAGCGACTACAATGAGCAGTTCTTC.

V gene TRBV7-2 combines with J gene TRBJ2-3; 8 nucleotides align to TRBD1. This CDR3 spans 15 amino acids. The germline V gene encodes CDR1 SGHTA and CDR2 FQGNSA. The V gene end was trimmed by 4 bases and the J gene end by 5 bases; junction bases not matched to a gene: 8. CDR3: CASSSPAGGVDTQYF. The CDR3, as DNA: TGTGCCAGCAGCTCCCCGGCAGGGGGCGTAGATACGCAGTATTTT. Full variable domain (missing parts from reference TRBV7-2 and TRBJ2-3): GAGVSQSPSNKVTEKGKDVELRCDPISGHTALYWYRQSLGQGLEFLIYFQGNSAPDKSGLPSDRFSAERTGGSVSTLTIQRTQQEDSAVYLCASSSPAGGVDTQYFGPGTRLTVL.

The V and J genes are TRBV11-2 and TRBJ2-7, with D possibly called TRBD1 or TRBD2 (5 bases each). Germline assignment: CDR1 SGHAT and CDR2 FQNNGV. This CDR3 is 16 amino acids long. Trimming cost V 5 bases and J 0 bases, with 17 bases left between them. CDR3 coding DNA: TGTGCCAGCAGCCTCCGCCCGGGGCCGGACTCCTACGAGCAGTACTTC. This gives the protein CASSLRPGPDSYEQYF.

The chain is built from TRBV11-2 and TRBJ2-7; D is perhaps TRBD2 (6 bases). The CDR3 has 14 amino acids. The ends were cut back, 1 base at V and 2 bases at J, with 9 bases in the middle. Per the germline V gene, CDR1 is SGHAT and CDR2 is FQNNGV. This CDR3 reads CASSLAGRTYEQYF. The CDR3 bases are TGTGCCAGCAGCTTAGCGGGGAGGACCTACGAGCAGTACTTC.

This chain uses TRBV28 with TRBJ2-7; 9 positions match TRBD2. Germline CDR1 reads MDHEN; CDR2 reads SYDVKM. This CDR3 contains 13 residues. The V and J ends lost 4 bases and 6 bases, in that order; junction bases with no gene match: 4. The CDR3 sequence is CASSSGLAFEQYF. For the CDR3, the DNA is TGTGCCAGCAGTTCGGGACTAGCCTTCGAGCAGTACTTC. The whole variable domain, filled in from reference TRBV28 and TRBJ2-7, reads DVKVTQSSRYLVKRTGEKVFLECVQDMDHENMFWYRQDPGLGLRLIYFSYDVKMKEKGDIPEGYSVSREKKERFSLILESASTNQTSMYLCASSSGLAFEQYFGPGTRLTVT.

This clone was counted only a few times. The chain uses TRBV28 and TRBJ1-1; D is perhaps TRBD1 (5 bases). V was shortened by 2 bases and J by 6 bases, with 13 bases between the two germline ends. In germline, CDR1 is MDHEN, CDR2 SYDVKM. The CDR3 sequence is 14 residues long. The CDR3 sequence: CASSLDDRSPEAFF. The CDR3 nucleotides read TGTGCCAGCAGTTTAGATGACAGAAGCCCTGAAGCTTTCTTT. Full variable domain (rest looked up from reference TRBV28 and TRBJ1-1): DVKVTQSSRYLVKRTGEKVFLECVQDMDHENMFWYRQDPGLGLRLIYFSYDVKMKEKGDIPEGYSVSREKKERFSLILESASTNQTSMYLCASSLDDRSPEAFFGQGTRLTVV.

The chain combines TRBV11-2 with TRBJ2-1; D gene ambiguous. The CDR3 runs to 14 residues. V was trimmed by 6 bases and J by 6 bases, leaving 15 bases between them. Per germline, CDR1 SGHAT and CDR2 FQNNGV. Here the CDR3 DNA reads TGTGCCAGCAGGAAACCAGGTGTGGGCAATGAGCAGTTCTTC. It is translated as CASRKPGVGNEQFF.

CDR3 bases: TGTGCCAGCAGTTTTTGGGACAGAGTCTACGAGCAGTACTTC. It encodes CASSFWDRVYEQYF. This chain uses TRBV27 with TRBJ2-7, with 7 bases matching TRBD1. In germline, CDR1 is MNHEY, CDR2 SMNVEV (reference sequence). The CDR3 runs to 14 residues. V dropped 3 bases and J dropped 3; count of bases not matched to a gene: 5.

V usage is TRBV7-3 and J usage is TRBJ2-1; 11 bases line up with TRBD2. This CDR3 comprises 15 residues. The J segment lost 7 bases and the V segment lost 4 bases, leaving 6 bases of the junction unmatched. Per germline, CDR1 SGHTA and CDR2 FQGTGA. As DNA, the CDR3 is TGTGCCAGCAGCTCCGGACTAGCGGGTTTTAATGAGCAGTTCTTC. It translates to CASSSGLAGFNEQFF.

V usage is TRBV7-6 and J usage is TRBJ1-3; D is ambiguous. The ends were cut back, 5 bases at V and 1 base at J, with 12 bases in the middle. The germline CDR1 and CDR2 sequences are SGHVS and FNYEAQ. The CDR3 loop spans 15 amino acids. The CDR3 sequence: CASSPSRISGNTIYF. The CDR3 DNA reads as TGTGCCAGCAGCCCCTCCCGTATATCTGGAAACACCATATATTTT.

This clone was counted a few times. The chain uses TRBV5-6 and TRBJ2-3; 11 bases align to TRBD1. With 4 bases clipped from V and 3 bases from J, the junction kept 7 bases outside the gene matches. The CDR3 sequence is 16 residues long. Germline values: CDR1 SGHDT, CDR2 YYEEEE. As DNA, the CDR3 is TGTGCCAGCAGCCATCGGACAGGGGGCTTTACAGATACGCAGTATTTT. Translated: CASSHRTGGFTDTQYF.

This clone was seen once. Written as DNA, the CDR3 is TGTGCCAGTAGTATGGGGTTTTACTCCTACGAGCAGTACTTC. This gives the protein CASSMGFYSYEQYF. The rearrangement links TRBV19 to TRBJ2-7; the D is unclear. This CDR3 region has 14 residues. The V gene's germline CDR1 is LNHDA and CDR2 SQIVND (reference sequence). V lost 3 bases and J 0 bases, leaving 9 bases between the germline ends.